The T cell receptor beta chain under discussion was sequenced for a study of T cells after somatic rescue of genetic block. Measured with immunoSEQ multiplex PCR; TCRdb has only the in-frame clones, and not every one. Of fewer than 15,000 clones detected, approximately 76% appear once; the ten largest clones hold 12% to 15%. Germline CDR1 reads GTSNPN; CDR2 reads SVGIG (reference sequence). Deletions cut 3 bases from V and 1 base from J, with 18 bases between. The CDR3 covers 16 residues. The chain carries TRBV30 and TRBJ1-2, with a possible D match to TRBD1 (6 bases). The TCR comes from a boy between 5 and 17 years old. The specimen was peripheral blood mononuclear cells (PBMCs). CDR3 loop: CAWRVGRGDRNYGYTF. The CDR3 region has the DNA TGTGCCTGGAGAGTGGGCAGGGGCGATCGTAACTATGGCTACACCTTC.